These 29 T cell receptor beta chains were sequenced from one sample in a study of early T cells in non-severe SARS-CoV-2 infection. MiXCR, applied by TCRdb to the 5' RACE reads, yields one record per CDR3 protein. The sample holds 60,000 or so distinct CDR3 sequences; 9.5% to 14% are singletons and the top ten take 1.7%. The sequencing sample was made of whole blood. The source is an adult who was a healthcare worker with PCR-confirmed SARS-CoV-2 infection or an uninfected control (not recorded which).

Ten or more counts support this clonotype. The chain combines TRBV7-2 with TRBJ2-2; D may be TRBD1 or TRBD2 (5 bases each). The germline CDR1 and CDR2 sequences are SGHTA and FQGNSA. The V and J ends lost 5 bases and 0 bases respectively, with 10 bases between them. The CDR3 has 15 residues. The CDR3 coding sequence is TGTGCCAGCAGCCCGGGGCACGCGAACACCGGGGAGCTGTTTTTT. Its translation: CASSPGHANTGELFF.

This clonotype was seen only a few times. The CDR3 DNA sequence: TGTGCCAGCGGGCCCAACCGACCCTATACGCAGTATTTT. Its protein product is CASGPNRPYTQYF. The genes are TRBV28 and TRBJ2-3, with D unclear. Germline CDR1 is MDHEN and CDR2 is SYDVKM. This CDR3 contains 13 residues. V gave up 8 bases and J gave up 7 bases, with 16 bases separating them. Combining the CDR3 with reference TRBV28 and TRBJ2-3 gives the whole variable domain DVKVTQSSRYLVKRTGEKVFLECVQDMDHENMFWYRQDPGLGLRLIYFSYDVKMKEKGDIPEGYSVSREKKERFSLILESASTNQTSMYLCASGPNRPYTQYFGPGTRLTVL.

This clonotype occurred many times. The chain combines TRBV29-1 with TRBJ1-2; D perhaps matches TRBD1 (5 bases). Germline CDR1 SQVTM, CDR2 ANQGSEA. The CDR3 is 15 amino acids. Trimming left V 4 bases short and J 4 bases short, with 19 bases between. CDR3 in DNA: TGCAGCGTTGCAGATGGGCGGACAAAGATCTATGGCTACACCTTC. This translates into CSVADGRTKIYGYTF.

The J gene is TRBJ2-3, the V gene TRBV29-1; 7 bases fit TRBD1. The CDR3 is 16 amino acids. CDR1 and CDR2 from the germline V gene are SQVTM and ANQGSEA. The V segment lost 4 bases and the J segment 2 bases; nucleotides outside the gene matches: 12. The CDR3 region is CSVAGVRTGFTDTQYF. Written as DNA, the CDR3 is TGCAGCGTTGCTGGGGTCCGGACAGGCTTCACAGATACGCAGTATTTT.

This clonotype has just a few counts. The CDR3 is CASSSRNSYEQYF. The CDR3 nucleotides are TGCGCCAGCAGCTCCAGGAACTCCTACGAGCAGTACTTC. This chain links TRBV5-1 with TRBJ2-7; D uncertain. Germline V lookup: CDR1 SGHRS, CDR2 YFSETQ. V shed 3 bases and J shed 0 bases, with 7 bases lying between them. The CDR3 extends over 13 amino acids. The full variable domain, in which reference TRBV5-1 and TRBJ2-7 provide the parts outside the CDR3, is KAGVTQTPRYLIKTRGQQVTLSCSPISGHRSVSWYQQTPGQGLQFLFEYFSETQRNKGNFPGRFSGRQFSNSRSEMNVSTLELGDSALYLCASSSRNSYEQYFGPGTRLTVT.

The chain links TRBV5-1 to TRBJ1-2; D remains unclear. V gave up 0 bases and J gave up 2 bases, with 14 bases separating them. There are 16 residues in the CDR3. Germline-derived CDR1 and CDR2 are SGHRS and YFSETQ. The CDR3 nucleotides are TGCGCCAGCAGCTTGGGAATCGGGGATATGAACTATGGCTACACCTTC. Translation: CASSLGIGDMNYGYTF.

The chain uses TRBV9 and TRBJ1-6; 9 positions agree with TRBD1. CDR3 length: 15 amino acids. The trim removed 4 bases at V and 6 bases at J, leaving 5 bases unmatched. Germline assignment: CDR1 SGDLS and CDR2 YYNGEE. For the CDR3, the DNA is TGTGCCAGCAGCCCCGGGGACAGGGCTAATTCACCCCTCCACTTT. Its protein is CASSPGDRANSPLHF.

This rearrangement joins TRBV5-1 to TRBJ2-4; D not resolved. V shed 4 bases and J shed 6 bases, with 14 bases lying between them. Germline CDR1 and CDR2: SGHRS and YFSETQ. The CDR3 spans 14 residues. The CDR3 DNA is TGCGCCAGCAGCCTGGACGGCTTTACAAACATTCAGTACTTC. It encodes CASSLDGFTNIQYF.

This clonotype was found many times. V is TRBV11-2 and J is TRBJ2-3, with 10 bases that match TRBD1. This CDR3 region has 16 residues. The V gene end was trimmed by 2 bases and the J gene end by 6 bases; junction bases not matched to a gene: 8. Germline assignment: CDR1 SGHAT and CDR2 FQNNGV. In DNA form, the CDR3 reads TGTGCCAGCAGCTTAACCCGCGACAGGGGGCCGGATACGCAGTATTTT. Residues: CASSLTRDRGPDTQYF.

The chain couples TRBV5-1 to TRBJ1-5; the match to TRBD1 covers 7 bases. V gave up 4 bases and J gave up 6 bases; unmatched junction bases: 10. CDR1 and CDR2 from the germline V gene are SGHRS and YFSETQ. The CDR3 consists of 15 residues. Here the CDR3 reads CASSPTTGASQPQHF. The CDR3 bases are TGCGCCAGCAGCCCGACCACAGGGGCGAGTCAGCCCCAGCATTTT.

This clonotype was recorded a few times. This chain uses TRBV7-2 with TRBJ2-1, with D possibly being TRBD2 (6 bases). The V and J ends lost 0 bases and 5 bases respectively, with 11 bases between them. The germline CDR1 and CDR2 sequences are SGHTA and FQGNSA. The CDR3 totals 15 residues. Here the CDR3 reads CASSLARGGDNEQFF. The CDR3 nucleotides are TGTGCCAGCAGCTTAGCACGAGGCGGGGACAATGAGCAGTTCTTC.

This clonotype has only a few counts. The chain recombines TRBV11-2 with TRBJ2-2; perhaps TRBD2 as D (6 bases). V was trimmed by 3 bases and J by 2 bases, leaving 10 bases between them. Per the germline V gene, CDR1 is SGHAT and CDR2 is FQNNGV. The CDR3 is 15 amino acids. CDR3 bases: TGTGCCAGCAGCTTCCTAGCGACCAACACCGGGGAGCTGTTTTTT. Translated: CASSFLATNTGELFF.

The chain couples TRBV2 to TRBJ1-4, with D hard to call. The V gene lost 5 bases and the J gene lost 4 bases, with 8 bases spanning the gap. Germline CDR1 is SNHLY and CDR2 is FYNNEI. The CDR3 loop spans 13 amino acids. In DNA form, the CDR3 reads TGTGCCAGCAGTCGGACCGATAATGAAAAACTGTTTTTT. Its protein product is CASSRTDNEKLFF.

This clonotype was observed at least ten times. The rearrangement joins TRBV25-1 to TRBJ2-5, with D possibly being TRBD2 (5 bases). Trimming took off 0 bases at V and 2 bases at J, with 13 bases between the two ends. Looked up from germline, CDR1 is MGHDK and CDR2 is SYGVNS. The CDR3 sequence is 16 residues long. The CDR3, as DNA: TGTGCCAGCAGTGAATATTGGAAGCGGTCGCAAGAGACCCAGTACTTC. As protein: CASSEYWKRSQETQYF.

This clonotype was recorded many times. This chain joins TRBV27 and TRBJ2-1; TRBD1 matches 9 bases. The CDR3 covers 15 residues. CDR1 MNHEY and CDR2 SMNVEV come from the germline V gene (reference sequence). Losses at the gene ends were 6 bases for V and 2 bases for J; bases not matched to a gene: 5. The CDR3 DNA sequence: TGTGCCAGCAGAATGGACAGGGGCCCCTACAATGAGCAGTTCTTC. Protein sequence: CASRMDRGPYNEQFF.

This clonotype was seen more than once but under ten times. This rearrangement joins TRBV10-2 to TRBJ2-3, with no clear D. CDR3 size: 14 residues. The germline V and J ends were trimmed by 3 bases and 2 bases, with 9 bases remaining between them. Germline V gives CDR1 WSHSY, CDR2 SAAADI. CDR3 in DNA: TGCGCCAGCAGTGAACACAGATTCACAGATACGCAGTATTTT. Translating it yields CASSEHRFTDTQYF.

This clonotype was counted at least ten times. This chain links TRBV7-9 with TRBJ1-2; D gene uncertain. The germline V gene has CDR1 SEHNR and CDR2 FQNEAQ (reference sequence). The ends were cut back, 0 bases at V and 0 bases at J, with 20 bases in the middle. This CDR3 comprises 19 residues. As DNA, the CDR3 is TGTGCCAGCAGCTTAGCGGGAGGGTCGCGAAGTGCGGCTAACTATGGCTACACCTTC. It is translated as CASSLAGGSRSAANYGYTF.

This clonotype was seen many times. The chain joins TRBV9 to TRBJ2-1, with D perhaps TRBD2 (6 bases). V lost 2 bases, J lost 5 bases, and 14 bases lay in between. From germline, CDR1 is SGDLS and CDR2 YYNGEE. The CDR3 is made up of 15 amino acids. CDR3 coding DNA: TGTGCCAGCAGCGTTGGGGATCCTAGCGACAATGAGCAGTTCTTC. Amino acids: CASSVGDPSDNEQFF.

This clonotype was seen at least ten times. The chain has TRBV4-3 and TRBJ2-1, with D possibly being TRBD2 (5 bases). Germline V gene data show CDR1 as LGHNA and CDR2 as YSLEER. This CDR3 has 18 residues. V lost 0 bases, J lost 0 bases, and 15 bases lay in between. This CDR3 reads CASSQDTLSVSSYNEQFF. For the CDR3, the DNA is TGCGCCAGCAGCCAAGATACCCTTAGCGTCAGCTCCTACAATGAGCAGTTCTTC.

There are many counts of this clonotype. The genes are TRBV6-1 and TRBJ2-4, with D uncertain. The CDR3 runs to 11 residues. Trimming stripped 5 bases from V and 13 bases from J, with 12 bases between. Germline CDR1 is MNHNS and CDR2 is SASEGT. CDR3: CASSPRDLQYF. The DNA for the CDR3 is TGTGCCAGCAGTCCTAGAGACCTGCAGTACTTC.

This clonotype was observed many times. This chain connects TRBV30 to TRBJ1-1, with a tentative D call TRBD1 (5 bases). Trimming pared 4 bases from V and 10 bases from J, leaving 19 bases between. This CDR3 comprises 13 residues. CDR1 and CDR2 (germline): GTSNPN, SVGIG (reference sequence). CDR3 nucleotides: TGTGCCTGGACCCCACCAGGGAAGGTTGCAGCTTTCTTT. It codes for CAWTPPGKVAAFF. The full variable domain, completed using reference TRBV30 and TRBJ1-1, is SQTIHQWPATLVQPVGSPLSLECTVEGTSNPNLYWYRQAAGRGLQLLFYSVGIGQISSEVPQNLSASRPQDRQFILSSKKLLLSDSGFYLCAWTPPGKVAAFFGQGTRLTVV.

The sample holds many counts of this clonotype. The genes are TRBV6-6 and TRBJ2-7; D is perhaps TRBD1 or TRBD2 (5 bases each). The CDR3 covers 14 residues. The germline gives CDR1 MNHNY, CDR2 SVGAGI (reference sequence). V lost 4 bases and J 6 bases, leaving 16 bases between the germline ends. CDR3 coding DNA: TGTGCCAGCAGTTTGTTCTTAGGGGACGGCGAGCAGTACTTC. It translates to CASSLFLGDGEQYF.

This clonotype was counted only a few times. The J gene is TRBJ2-5, the V gene TRBV11-2; no reliable D call. This CDR3 has 14 residues. Germline V gene data show CDR1 as SGHAT and CDR2 as FQNNGV. Between the trimmed V and J ends, which lost 2 bases and 7 bases, there was a span of 14 bases. In DNA form, the CDR3 reads TGTGCCAGCAGCTTAAGGCTTACCCCCGGGACCCAGTACTTC. This codes for CASSLRLTPGTQYF.

CDR3 DNA: TGTGCCAGCAGCCCGCGCAGACATACGACCTACGAGCAGTACTTC. Its translation is CASSPRRHTTYEQYF. This chain links TRBV21-1 with TRBJ2-7. TRBV21-1 is shown as a pseudogene. CDR3 length equals 15 residues.

To note about this clonotype: A much larger clone lies one base from this, so it may be a read error. CDR3 sequence: CASSESTSRHTDTQYF. The CDR3 nucleotides are TGTGCCAGCAGTGAAAGTACTAGCCGCCACACAGATACGCAGTATTTT. V and J are TRBV2 and TRBJ2-3, with D possibly being TRBD2 (6 bases). This CDR3 has 16 amino acids. The germline V and J ends were trimmed by 2 bases and 2 bases, with 14 bases remaining between them. Looked up from germline, CDR1 is SNHLY and CDR2 is FYNNEI.

This clonotype was detected ten times or more. The chain carries TRBV7-6 and TRBJ2-2; D assignment may be TRBD1 or TRBD2 (5 bases each). The CDR3 spans 16 residues. Per the germline V gene, CDR1 is SGHVS and CDR2 is FNYEAQ. V was cut by 4 bases and J by 6 bases, with 18 bases left in between. The CDR3 DNA follows: TGTGCCAGCAGCTCCCTGTCCGGGGCTTTACCCGGGGAGCTGTTTTTT. It is translated as CASSSLSGALPGELFF.

The chain combines TRBV27 with TRBJ1-2, with D hard to call. CDR1 and CDR2 (germline): MNHEY, SMNVEV (reference sequence). V was shortened by 5 bases and J by 7 bases, with 11 bases between the two germline ends. The CDR3 has 12 amino acids. The CDR3 region has the DNA TGTGCCAGCAGTAGGAAGGGAGTTGGCTACACCTTC. Translating it yields CASSRKGVGYTF.

In its sample, this clonotype was seen many times. This rearrangement joins TRBV7-6 to TRBJ2-5; 12 positions match TRBD2. The V segment lost 3 bases and the J segment 1 base; nucleotides outside the gene matches: 3. In germline, CDR1 is SGHVS, CDR2 FNYEAQ. The CDR3 is 16 amino acids. CDR3 region: CASSFTSGGPQETQYF. The DNA for the CDR3 is TGTGCCAGCAGCTTTACTAGCGGGGGGCCCCAAGAGACCCAGTACTTC. Full variable domain (rest looked up from reference TRBV7-6 and TRBJ2-5): GAGVSQSPRYKVTKRGQDVALRCDPISGHVSLYWYRQALGQGPEFLTYFNYEAQQDKSGLPNDRFSAERPEGSISTLTIQRTEQRDSAMYRCASSFTSGGPQETQYFGPGTRLLVL.

This clonotype was recorded at least ten times. This rearrangement joins TRBV27 to TRBJ2-3; D uncertain. With 3 bases removed from V and 2 bases from J, the gap between germline ends came to 9 bases. Germline V gene lookup returns CDR1 MNHEY and CDR2 SMNVEV (reference sequence). The CDR3 length is 14 residues. CDR3 sequence (DNA): TGTGCCAGCAGTTTTACCGTCTCCACAGATACGCAGTATTTT. It codes for CASSFTVSTDTQYF.